This is a list of T cell receptor beta chains from one sample in a study of blood T cell repertoires in COVID-19. Libraries were prepared by immunoSEQ multiplex PCR; TCRdb keeps only in-frame clonotypes and omits some of them. The data hold 95,000 to 150,000 clones, with roughly 79% observed a single time. Sequenced input: peripheral blood. The receptor set was obtained from a human donor in a cohort sampled during active COVID-19. CDR3s include the opening cysteine and the closing phenylalanine or tryptophan.

V	J	CDR3
TRBV20-1	TRBJ1-2	CSASSRGMDYGYTF
TRBV7-9	TRBJ1-4	CASSPGTGGYSYEKLFF
TRBV6-5	TRBJ1-2	CASRQAGPGIGGYTF
TRBV19	TRBJ2-3	CASSRLRDRGDTQYF
TRBV10-3	TRBJ2-5	CAISDLTGAGTQYF
TRBV6-2/TRBV6-3	TRBJ2-3	CASSYSVGGADTQYF
TRBV7-2	TRBJ2-1	CANKGQIDANEQFF
TRBV28	TRBJ2-7	CASSGGLAGGFYEQYF
TRBV3-1/TRBV3-2	TRBJ2-6	CASSLSGQVFAGANVLTF
TRBV7-9	TRBJ2-1	CASSPGADAGGDNEQFF
TRBV28	TRBJ2-7	CASSPADRVSYEQYF
TRBV5-1	TRBJ2-7	CASSLVGTGSYEQYF
TRBV19	TRBJ1-5	CASSMQTYQPQHF
TRBV18	TRBJ1-5	CASSLVGEAQPQHF
TRBV5-6	TRBJ1-4	CASSLRGPNEKLFF
TRBV19	TRBJ2-7	CASSTGQGRSEQYF
TRBV2	TRBJ2-1	CASSSQRGRNEQFF
TRBV7-2	TRBJ2-5	CASSLTQGYQETQYF
TRBV12-5	TRBJ1-6	CASGQTGTVNSPLHF
TRBV15	TRBJ1-4	CATAGTGGVTNEKLFF
TRBV19	TRBJ1-4	CASNPGHTIATNEKLFF
TRBV6-6	TRBJ2-1	CASSLLGTGGFNEQFF
TRBV7-2	TRBJ1-5	CASSLGGSSNQPQHF
TRBV6-5	TRBJ1-2	CASRLGQGNYGYTF
TRBV4-3	TRBJ1-1	CASSQDRGSRTEAFF
TRBV18	TRBJ2-1	CASSPPGGQGFF
TRBV19	TRBJ2-2	CATHRLAGATGELFF
TRBV3-1/TRBV3-2	TRBJ2-1	CASSHSGGRQFF
TRBV7-2	TRBJ2-3	CASSLGTSGTDTQYF
TRBV5-1	TRBJ1-2	CASSLGTANYGYTF
TRBV2	TRBJ1-2	CASSVTGGPGGYTF
TRBV3-1/TRBV3-2	TRBJ1-2	CASSPAGVGSGYTF
TRBV27	TRBJ1-2	CASSQDSFGYGYTF
TRBV11-1	TRBJ2-4	CASVGEGENIQYF
TRBV6-2/TRBV6-3	TRBJ1-5	CASSPRQGLQPQHF
TRBV3-1/TRBV3-2	TRBJ1-4	CASSQDLADPKLFF
TRBV7-8	TRBJ1-3	CASRGPGNTIYF
TRBV7-2	TRBJ1-1	CASSLDRGVALSTEAFF
TRBV9	TRBJ2-5	CASSVTAFGETQYF
TRBV2	TRBJ2-1	CASTPGLAVEQFF
TRBV6-6	TRBJ2-7	CASSYVQSEQYF
TRBV20-1	TRBJ1-1	CSARTGTEAFF
TRBV18	TRBJ2-7	CASSPPGGLLYEQYF
TRBV6-1	TRBJ2-3	CASSEGLATDTQYF
TRBV14	TRBJ1-2	CASSQDRGALSNYGYTF
TRBV30	TRBJ1-2	CAWSGPNYGYTF
TRBV7-8	TRBJ2-7	CASSLRLASYEQYF
TRBV5-1	TRBJ2-3	CASSWAADTQYF
TRBV27	TRBJ1-2	CASSSLDFGTGGDGYTF
TRBV7-3	TRBJ1-1	CASSNPGATEAFF
TRBV29-1	TRBJ2-1	CSVGMGGARLANEQFF
TRBV29-1	TRBJ1-1	CSVRGAGAEAFF